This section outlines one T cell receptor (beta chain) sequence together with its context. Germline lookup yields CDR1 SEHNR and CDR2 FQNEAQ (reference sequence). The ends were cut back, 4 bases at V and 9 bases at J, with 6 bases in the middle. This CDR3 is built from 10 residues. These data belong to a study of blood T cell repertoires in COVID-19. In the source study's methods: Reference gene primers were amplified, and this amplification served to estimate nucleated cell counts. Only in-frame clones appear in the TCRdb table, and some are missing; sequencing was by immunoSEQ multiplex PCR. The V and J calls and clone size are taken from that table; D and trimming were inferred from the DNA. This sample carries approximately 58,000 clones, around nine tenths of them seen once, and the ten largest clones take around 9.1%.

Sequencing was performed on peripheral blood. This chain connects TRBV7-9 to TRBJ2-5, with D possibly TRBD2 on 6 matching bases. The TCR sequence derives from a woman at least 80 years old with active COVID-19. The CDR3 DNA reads TGTGCCAGCAGCTGGGAGGCCCAGTACTTC. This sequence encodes CASSWEAQYF. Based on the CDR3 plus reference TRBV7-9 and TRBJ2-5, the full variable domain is DTGVSQNPRHKITKRGQNVTFRCDPISEHNRLYWYRQTLGQGPEFLTYFQNEAQLEKSRLLSDRFSAERPKGSFSTLEIQRTEQGDSAMYLCASSWEAQYFGPGTRLLVL.